These 27 T cell receptor beta chains were all obtained from the same sample, sequenced in a study of T cells after yellow fever vaccination. TCRdb reprocessed the 5' RACE reads via MiXCR and lists one record per CDR3 protein. Here the sample spans around 500,000 distinct CDR3 sequences, 21% being singletons. The source material was PBMCs, sampled 21 days after the first yellow fever vaccination. Receptor source: a man aged 18 to 35 who received the YFV17D yellow fever vaccine.

Worth noting for this clonotype: Sequence at one end of the junction differs from germline and may be a read error. The V call is TRBV27, the J call TRBJ1-1; 8 bases are shared with TRBD1. The CDR3 runs to 13 residues. CDR1 MNHEY and CDR2 SMNVEV come from the germline V gene (reference sequence). CDR3 DNA sequence: TGTGCCAGCAGTTTACAGGGGGCGGGGGAAGCTTCCTTT. It translates to CASSLQGAGEASF.

There are a few counts of this clonotype. V gene TRBV7-2 combines with J gene TRBJ2-2; weak D call: TRBD1 (5 bases). Germline V gives CDR1 SGHTA, CDR2 FQGNSA. V lost 5 bases, J lost 4 bases, and 11 bases lay in between. CDR3 length: 14 residues. The CDR3 loop reads CASSLRQSTGELFF. For the CDR3, the DNA is TGTGCCAGCAGCCTCCGACAGAGCACCGGGGAGCTGTTTTTT.

This chain joins TRBV10-3 and TRBJ2-5; tentatively, D is TRBD1 or TRBD2 (6 bases each). V lost 4 bases to trimming and J lost 2 bases, with 11 bases between them. CDR1 is ENHRY, CDR2 SYGVKD, per germline. The CDR3 extends over 14 amino acids. Written as DNA, the CDR3 is TGTGCCATCAGTGCGGGGGCTATACAAGAGACCCAGTACTTC. Protein product: CAISAGAIQETQYF.

The rearrangement links TRBV20-1 to TRBJ2-3, with a possible D match to TRBD2 (6 bases). The CDR3 contains 11 residues. The V end was cut by 6 bases, the J end by 4 bases, with 8 bases between. Germline loops: CDR1 DFQATT, CDR2 SNEGSKA (reference sequence). Here the CDR3 reads CSAERADTQYF. In nucleotides, the CDR3 is TGCAGTGCCGAGCGGGCAGATACGCAGTATTTT.

This clonotype was observed many times. The V gene is TRBV25-1, the J gene TRBJ1-6; D ambiguous. The V gene's germline CDR1 is MGHDK and CDR2 SYGVNS. Trimming cost V 3 bases and J 0 bases, with 9 bases left between them. The CDR3 length is 16 residues. CDR3 in amino acids: CASSEGGSSYNSPLHF. The CDR3 DNA reads TGTGCCAGCAGTGAGGGTGGCAGCTCCTATAATTCACCCCTCCACTTT.

This clonotype was seen a few times. V and J are TRBV20-1 and TRBJ2-1, with TRBD2 matching over 9 bases. Germline V CDR1 and CDR2: DFQATT, SNEGSKA (reference sequence). Trimming cost V 0 bases and J 0 bases; bases outside gene matches: 12. This CDR3 comprises 19 residues. CDR3 coding DNA: TGCAGTGCTAGAGACCCCGAGGCGGGGGGGCTTAGCTCCTACAATGAGCAGTTCTTC. This codes for CSARDPEAGGLSSYNEQFF.

This clonotype was seen at least ten times. The junction differs from germline at one of its ends, possibly a read error. The rearrangement links TRBV7-7 to TRBJ2-2, with D possibly being TRBD1 (7 bases). The CDR3 totals 15 residues. Germline V gene sequence: CDR1 SSHAT, CDR2 FNYEAQ (reference sequence). The CDR3 nucleotides read TGTGCTAGCAGCTTTGCGGGACAGAGTACCGGGGAGCTGTTTTTT. Translation: CASSFAGQSTGELFF. The entire variable domain, with the rest obtained from reference TRBV7-7 and TRBJ2-2, is as follows: GAGVSQSPRYKVTKRGQDVTLRCDPISSHATLYWYQQALGQGPEFLTYFNYEAQPDKSGLPSDRFSAERPEGSISTLTIQRTEQRDSAMYRCASSFAGQSTGELFFGEGSRLTVL.

V usage is TRBV29-1 and J usage is TRBJ1-5; D perhaps matches TRBD1 (6 bases). The CDR3 spans 13 residues. V was pared by 5 bases and J by 4 bases, with 12 bases between. Germline-derived CDR1 and CDR2 are SQVTM and ANQGSEA. In nucleotides, the CDR3 is TGCAGCGTTAAGGACAGACAAAATCAGCCCCAGCATTTT. Protein sequence: CSVKDRQNQPQHF.

The rearrangement links TRBV19 to TRBJ1-1; D is ambiguous. The CDR3 runs to 14 residues. Germline V gene lookup returns CDR1 LNHDA and CDR2 SQIVND (reference sequence). Trimming took off 1 base at V and 1 base at J, with 7 bases between the two ends. The CDR3 DNA follows: TGTGCCAGTAGTATAGTCCCGAGGAACACTGAAGCTTTCTTT. This gives the protein CASSIVPRNTEAFF. The full variable domain, with the rest looked up from reference TRBV19 and TRBJ1-1, is DGGITQSPKYLFRKEGQNVTLSCEQNLNHDAMYWYRQDPGQGLRLIYYSQIVNDFQKGDIAEGYSVSREKKESFPLTVTSAQKNPTAFYLCASSIVPRNTEAFFGQGTRLTVV.

This clonotype was counted ten times or more. V usage is TRBV28 and J usage is TRBJ2-7; perhaps TRBD1 as D (5 bases). Germline CDR1 and CDR2: MDHEN and SYDVKM. The CDR3 extends over 13 amino acids. The V and J ends lost 4 bases and 3 bases respectively, with 10 bases between them. The CDR3 DNA reads TGTGCCAGCAGTTCTCGCAGGGTCTACGAGCAGTACGTC. It is translated as CASSSRRVYEQYV.

The CDR3, as DNA: TGCGCCAGCAGCCCCTTCCCGGGACAAGACCAGCCCCAGCATTTT. Protein product: CASSPFPGQDQPQHF. The J gene is TRBJ1-5, the V gene TRBV5-1; D might be TRBD1 (6 bases). V dropped 4 bases and J dropped 7 bases, with 18 bases sitting between them. Germline assignment: CDR1 SGHRS and CDR2 YFSETQ. This CDR3 has 15 residues.

The chain has TRBV12-3 or TRBV12-4 and TRBJ2-3; possibly TRBD1 for D (5 bases). V was shortened by 6 bases and J by 7 bases, with 8 bases between the two germline ends. The CDR3 is 11 amino acids. The CDR3, as DNA: TGTGCCAGCAGGAACAGGTATACGCAGTATTTT. Translation gives CASRNRYTQYF.

This sequence joins TRBV20-1 and TRBJ2-7, with D possibly being TRBD2 (5 bases). This CDR3 is built from 13 residues. V was shortened by 3 bases and J by 0 bases, with 9 bases between the two germline ends. Germline V lookup: CDR1 DFQATT, CDR2 SNEGSKA (reference sequence). The CDR3 sequence: CSASDYPSYEQYV. CDR3 bases: TGCAGTGCTAGCGACTATCCCTCCTACGAGCAGTACGTC.

The V and J genes are TRBV10-3 and TRBJ1-3, with D perhaps TRBD1 (5 bases). The CDR3 runs to 13 residues. Germline assignment: CDR1 ENHRY and CDR2 SYGVKD. Trimming removed 6 bases at V and 4 bases at J, with 10 bases between. The CDR3 DNA reads as TGTGCCATCAGAGTCTCAGGGGGAAACACCATATATTTT. Protein: CAIRVSGGNTIYF.

This chain links TRBV7-2 with TRBJ2-5, with a possible D match to TRBD2 (5 bases). Per germline, CDR1 SGHTA and CDR2 FQGNSA. This CDR3 is built from 14 residues. V shed 4 bases and J shed 7 bases, with 16 bases lying between them. CDR3 loop: CASSSGPSGGTQYF. Written as DNA, the CDR3 is TGTGCCAGCAGCTCCGGCCCCTCCGGAGGGACCCAGTACTTC.

This clonotype was recorded at least ten times. The chain uses TRBV4-3 and TRBJ2-1, with unresolved D. The germline V gene has CDR1 LGHNA and CDR2 YSLEER. This CDR3 contains 16 residues. The ends were cut back, 0 bases at V and 2 bases at J, with 11 bases in the middle. The DNA of the CDR3 is TGCGCCAGCAGCCAAGATATATGGGCGGCCTACAATGAGCAGTTCTTC. Translating it yields CASSQDIWAAYNEQFF.

V and J are TRBV28 and TRBJ2-3, with D possibly TRBD2 on 7 matching bases. Trimming took 6 bases from V and 0 from J, leaving 22 bases between them. Germline V CDR1 and CDR2: MDHEN, SYDVKM. CDR3 size: 18 residues. The CDR3 is CASSHHGGGQGSTDTQYF. In nucleotides, the CDR3 is TGTGCCAGCAGCCACCATGGGGGGGGGCAGGGGAGCACAGATACGCAGTATTTT.

This clonotype was found a few times. The chain uses TRBV7-9 and TRBJ2-2; TRBD1 matches at 10 bases. V was pared by 5 bases and J by 6 bases, with 6 bases of the junction left unmatched. The CDR3 spans 15 residues. Germline CDR1 and CDR2: SEHNR and FQNEAQ (reference sequence). The CDR3 sequence: CASSTPGQGSGELFF. The CDR3 coding sequence is TGTGCCAGCAGCACCCCGGGACAGGGGTCCGGGGAGCTGTTTTTT.

This clonotype was counted between two and nine times. The rearrangement joins TRBV6-1 to TRBJ2-6; no clear D gene. Trimming removed 6 bases from V and 0 bases from J, with 6 bases in between. The CDR3 contains 14 residues. Germline CDR1 MNHNS, CDR2 SASEGT. CDR3 amino acids: CASRTNSGANVLTF. For the CDR3, the DNA is TGTGCCAGCAGGACCAACTCTGGGGCCAACGTCCTGACTTTC.

CDR3 region: CSAIKDINNSPLHF. The CDR3 nucleotides are TGCAGTGCAATTAAGGACATCAATAATTCACCCCTCCACTTT. The chain is built from TRBV20-1 and TRBJ1-6; D possibly corresponds to TRBD1 (5 bases). Germline V gene data show CDR1 as DFQATT and CDR2 as SNEGSKA (reference sequence). Trimming cost V 6 bases and J 5 bases, with 14 bases left between them. The CDR3 is made up of 14 amino acids.

This clonotype was observed a handful of times. This chain joins TRBV29-1 and TRBJ1-1, with a possible D match to TRBD1 (5 bases). The V end was cut by 7 bases, the J end by 5 bases, with 17 bases between. Germline V lookup: CDR1 SQVTM, CDR2 ANQGSEA. CDR3 size: 13 residues. CDR3 sequence: CSGRDGSWTEAFF. The DNA for the CDR3 is TGCAGCGGGAGGGACGGGAGTTGGACTGAAGCTTTCTTT.

This clonotype was picked up a small number of times. The chain employs TRBV12-3 or TRBV12-4 and TRBJ2-7; 7 bases map to TRBD2. V was pared by 6 bases and J by 4 bases, with 12 bases of the junction left unmatched. The CDR3 covers 15 residues. This CDR3 reads CASSSPEAGQYEQYF. Here the CDR3 DNA reads TGTGCCAGCAGCTCCCCAGAAGCGGGGCAGTACGAGCAGTACTTC.

The CDR3 DNA follows: TGTGCCAGCAGTTACGGTCCAACTAGGGATGGCTACACCTTC. Amino acids: CASSYGPTRDGYTF. This chain connects TRBV6-5 to TRBJ1-2; D gene ambiguous. The germline V gene has CDR1 MNHEY and CDR2 SVGAGI. This CDR3 comprises 14 residues. Trimming took 2 bases from V and 6 from J, leaving 13 bases between them.

This clonotype was detected a few times. This rearrangement joins TRBV18 to TRBJ2-7, with D uncertain. CDR3 size: 13 residues. V lost 6 bases and J 2 bases, leaving 11 bases between the germline ends. Germline V gene lookup returns CDR1 KGHSH and CDR2 LQKENI. For the CDR3, the DNA is TGTGCCAGCTCTCATGGCAGGACCTACGAGCAGTACGTC. Protein product: CASSHGRTYEQYV.

There are a few counts of this clonotype. The chain uses TRBV4-1 and TRBJ2-5; 8 bases are a match to TRBD1. The length of the CDR3 is 17 residues. Germline V gene data show CDR1 as MGHRA and CDR2 as YSYEKL. V trimming: 2 bases; J trimming: 5 bases; junction bases outside the gene matches: 13. The CDR3 reads CASSQPYRQGRRETQYF. As DNA, the CDR3 is TGCGCCAGCAGCCAACCCTATCGACAGGGGAGACGGGAGACCCAGTACTTC.

The sample holds a few counts of this clonotype. The chain links TRBV4-1 to TRBJ2-5, with D perhaps assigned TRBD1 or TRBD2 (6 bases each). This CDR3 has 18 residues. Germline V lookup: CDR1 MGHRA, CDR2 YSYEKL. The V and J ends lost 5 bases and 4 bases respectively, with 26 bases between them. This CDR3 reads CASSALGLRGRGRETQYF. The CDR3 nucleotides are TGCGCCAGCAGCGCATTAGGACTAAGGGGCAGGGGACGAGAGACCCAGTACTTC.

This clonotype was counted a few times. The chain links TRBV21-1 to TRBJ2-4; the table gives TRBD2 as D, unverified against the DNA. TRBV21-1 is reported as a pseudogene. The CDR3 is 13 residues long. CDR3: CASSFIPPAIQYF. The CDR3 bases are TGTGCCAGCAGCTTCATCCCCCCCGCCATTCAGTACTTC.